The clone carrying this T cell receptor (beta chain) was seen once. Antigen: not known. These data are taken from a study of blood T cells in healthy people across ages. Across the whole study: About one barcoded beta molecule was captured per two T cells (by template switching).

The study, taken as a whole, reports: Changes seen in expanded clonotypes were possibly confounded by donor CMV status left unknown.

The second PCR ran about 6 to 11 cycles with a sample-barcoded 5' primer and J-beta primers. TCRdb re-called the 5' RACE reads with MiXCR, one entry per CDR3 protein. The sample lists 800,000 or so distinct CDR3 sequences; around 45% were seen once. The study isolated at least 6 million PBMCs from each sample. CDR1 and CDR2 from the germline V gene are MDHEN and SYDVKM. There are 16 residues in the CDR3. J lost 1 base, V lost 5 bases, and 9 bases had no gene match. This chain connects TRBV28 to TRBJ1-2; TRBD1 matches at 8 bases. The clonotype comes from a man older than 75 in good health. Sequencing used blood. CDR3 protein: CASSPTGASNNYGYTF. The CDR3 bases are TGTGCCAGCAGTCCGACAGGGGCGTCAAATAACTATGGCTACACCTTC.